This passage covers 28 T cell receptor beta chains from one sample sequenced in a study of cytomegalovirus exposure and HLA in healthy donors. PCR used 60 Vbeta primers and 13 Jbeta primers. TCRdb keeps only in-frame clones here, not all; method: immunoSEQ multiplex PCR. The table includes approximately 200,000 clones, roughly four fifths detected once. Sequenced input: PBMCs. Receptors originate from a boy aged 2-9 years in good health and CMV-seronegative.

This chain connects TRBV10-3 to TRBJ1-2, with 9 bases lining up with TRBD1. Per germline, CDR1 ENHRY and CDR2 SYGVKD. Trimming took 3 bases from V and 2 from J; bases not matched to a gene: 7. The length of the CDR3 is 16 residues. The CDR3 DNA sequence: TGTGCCATCAGTGATTCGGGGACAGGGTCCAACTATGGCTACACCTTC. Its protein is CAISDSGTGSNYGYTF.

The V call is TRBV4-3, the J call TRBJ2-3; 10 nucleotides agree with TRBD2. Germline trimming cut 8 bases from V and 5 bases from J; bases unmatched to any gene: 4. There are 13 residues in the CDR3. Germline V gene sequence: CDR1 LGHNA, CDR2 YSLEER. The CDR3: CASSGLARDTQYF. As DNA, the CDR3 is TGCGCCAGCTCGGGACTAGCGAGAGATACGCAGTATTTT.

The genes are TRBV6-1 and TRBJ2-3, with a tentative D call TRBD2 (6 bases). The CDR3 extends over 13 amino acids. V was shortened by 7 bases and J by 4 bases, with 12 bases between the two germline ends. CDR1 is MNHNS and CDR2 is SASEGT in the germline V gene. The CDR3 loop is CASIPAGADTQYF. Written as DNA, the CDR3 is TGTGCCAGCATTCCAGCGGGCGCAGATACGCAGTATTTT.

The rearrangement links TRBV7-6 to TRBJ2-1, with 8 nucleotides matching TRBD2. The CDR3 loop spans 17 amino acids. Germline loops: CDR1 SGHVS, CDR2 FNYEAQ. The J segment lost 4 bases and the V segment lost 4 bases, leaving 12 bases of the junction unmatched. As DNA, the CDR3 is TGTGCCAGCAGCTCACTGATCGGGACTAGTCGGTACAATGAGCAGTTCTTC. Translating it yields CASSSLIGTSRYNEQFF.

The rearrangement links TRBV7-3 to TRBJ2-5; D is unresolved. This CDR3 has 13 amino acids. The germline V gene encodes CDR1 SGHTA and CDR2 FQGTGA. V was cut by 5 bases and J by 1 base, with 8 bases left in between. This CDR3 reads CASSRHRQETQYF. The CDR3, as DNA: TGTGCCAGCAGCAGACACCGCCAAGAGACCCAGTACTTC.

The chain carries TRBV5-4 and TRBJ2-7; the D gene is possibly TRBD1 (5 bases). From germline, CDR1 is SGHNT and CDR2 YYREEE (reference sequence). The CDR3 consists of 15 residues. The ends were cut back, 4 bases at V and 0 bases at J, with 14 bases in the middle. CDR3 nucleotide sequence: TGTGCCAGCAGCCAAGACAGCTCGAGCTCCTACGAGCAGTACTTC. Amino acids: CASSQDSSSSYEQYF.

V is TRBV4-1 and J is TRBJ1-6; no reliable D call. Per germline, CDR1 MGHRA and CDR2 YSYEKL. CDR3 size: 16 residues. Trimming left V 0 bases short and J 7 bases short, with 13 bases between. The CDR3 coding sequence is TGCGCCAGCAGCCAAGATCTCAGACTTGGCAATTCACCCCTCCACTTT. Translating gives CASSQDLRLGNSPLHF.

The J gene is TRBJ2-3, the V gene TRBV6-5, with D hard to call. In germline, CDR1 is MNHEY, CDR2 SVGAGI. Trimming took 0 bases from V and 6 from J, leaving 10 bases between them. The length of the CDR3 is 14 residues. The CDR3 coding sequence is TGTGCCAGCAGTTACTCGACACCCCGGGATACGCAGTATTTT. Translation gives CASSYSTPRDTQYF.

The genes are TRBV20-1 and TRBJ1-1; D not certain. V gave up 6 bases and J gave up 2 bases, with 7 bases separating them. The CDR3 is 11 amino acids. The germline CDR1 and CDR2 sequences are DFQATT and SNEGSKA (reference sequence). The CDR3 protein is CSAIKNTEAFF. CDR3 in DNA: TGCAGTGCAATCAAAAACACTGAAGCTTTCTTT.

The gene calls are TRBV9 and TRBJ1-3, with D hard to call. CDR3 size: 15 residues. With 3 bases removed from V and 0 bases from J, the gap between germline ends came to 10 bases. CDR1 and CDR2 (germline): SGDLS, YYNGEE. The CDR3 spells CASSGGPTSGNTIYF. CDR3 coding DNA: TGTGCCAGCAGCGGAGGGCCGACCTCTGGAAACACCATATATTTT.

V usage is TRBV6-6 and J usage is TRBJ1-2, with unresolved D. CDR1 MNHNY and CDR2 SVGAGI come from the germline V gene (reference sequence). The CDR3 runs 14 residues. V lost 0 bases, J lost 6 bases, and 11 bases lay in between. CDR3 sequence reads: CASSYSYGSHGYTF. Here the CDR3 DNA reads TGTGCCAGCAGTTACTCGTACGGGTCGCATGGCTACACCTTC.

This clone was detected only once. This chain uses TRBV6-1 with TRBJ2-3, with 7 bases that match TRBD1. This CDR3 has 12 residues. The germline gives CDR1 MNHNS, CDR2 SASEGT. The junction had 4 bases not matched to a gene; V was cut back by 3 bases and J by 10 bases. CDR3 protein: CASSETGLAQYF. The CDR3 coding sequence is TGTGCCAGCAGTGAGACAGGGTTGGCGCAGTATTTT.

The chain links TRBV2 to TRBJ2-1; 10 positions agree with TRBD2. Germline V gene data show CDR1 as SNHLY and CDR2 as FYNNEI. Losses at the gene ends were 1 base for V and 4 bases for J; bases not matched to a gene: 1. The CDR3 spans 15 residues. CDR3 in amino acids: CASSEEAGGYNEQFF. DNA for the CDR3: TGTGCCAGCAGTGAAGAAGCGGGGGGGTACAATGAGCAGTTCTTC. Looking up the rest from reference TRBV2 and TRBJ2-1 gives the full variable domain: EPEVTQTPSHQVTQMGQEVILRCVPISNHLYFYWYRQILGQKVEFLVSFYNNEISEKSEIFDDQFSVERPDGSNFTLKIRSTKLEDSAMYFCASSEEAGGYNEQFFGPGTRLTVL.

CDR3 amino acids: CASSLKRGTDTQYF. The CDR3 DNA is TGCGCCAGCAGCCTAAAACGGGGGACAGATACGCAGTATTTT. V is TRBV4-3 and J is TRBJ2-3; perhaps TRBD2 as D (6 bases). The V end lost 4 bases, the J end lost 3 bases, and 11 bases lay between the germline ends. CDR1 and CDR2 (germline): LGHNA, YSLEER. The CDR3 is 14 amino acids.

The chain uses TRBV5-8 and TRBJ2-1; 8 bases are a match to TRBD1. CDR1 and CDR2 from the germline V gene are SGHTS and YDEGEE. The CDR3 contains 17 residues. V lost 2 bases, J lost 1 base, and 8 bases stayed unmatched. The CDR3 sequence: CASSFTQGARSYNEQFF. The CDR3 DNA follows: TGTGCCAGCAGCTTTACTCAGGGGGCTAGATCCTACAATGAGCAGTTCTTC.

This clone was found a few times. V and J are TRBV9 and TRBJ2-2, with 7 bases that match TRBD2. CDR1 is SGDLS and CDR2 is YYNGEE in the germline V gene. After removal of 0 bases from V and 7 bases from J, the junction contained 15 bases not matched to a gene. The CDR3 length is 18 residues. Here the CDR3 DNA reads TGTGCCAGCAGCGTAGGAGAGCGGGGTCCCCTCGGGGGCGGGGAGCTGTTTTTT. Its protein product is CASSVGERGPLGGGELFF.

In this sample, this clone turned up once. V usage is TRBV11-2 and J usage is TRBJ1-1; 9 nucleotides align to TRBD1. J gave up 7 bases and V 5 bases, and 5 bases lay outside the gene matches. This CDR3 has 13 residues. Germline-derived CDR1 and CDR2 are SGHAT and FQNNGV. The CDR3: CASSLGGQGEAFF. The CDR3 bases are TGTGCCAGCAGCCTAGGGGGACAGGGTGAAGCTTTCTTT.

The V call is TRBV9, the J call TRBJ2-3; D is unclear. The germline V and J ends were trimmed by 4 bases and 0 bases, with 9 bases remaining between them. Germline V gives CDR1 SGDLS, CDR2 YYNGEE. The CDR3 sequence is 14 residues long. CDR3 coding DNA: TGTGCCAGCAGCATTCACGGGAGCACAGATACGCAGTATTTT. Its translation: CASSIHGSTDTQYF.

V is TRBV4-1 and J is TRBJ2-7, with a weak D call TRBD2 (5 bases). Between the trimmed V and J ends, which lost 1 base and 0 bases, there was a span of 13 bases. Germline V lookup: CDR1 MGHRA, CDR2 YSYEKL. The CDR3 runs 16 residues. CDR3: CASSQAGLQSSYEQYF. The CDR3 DNA follows: TGCGCCAGCAGCCAAGCAGGACTCCAAAGCTCCTACGAGCAGTACTTC.

The chain links TRBV4-3 to TRBJ2-7; D call uncertain. This CDR3 is built from 15 residues. V lost 0 bases, J lost 3 bases, and 12 bases lay in between. The V gene's germline CDR1 is LGHNA and CDR2 YSLEER. CDR3 in amino acids: CASSQDGHPFYEQYF. DNA for the CDR3: TGCGCCAGCAGCCAAGATGGGCACCCGTTCTACGAGCAGTACTTC.

The chain employs TRBV5-4 and TRBJ2-5; D is possibly TRBD2 (6 bases). The CDR3 is made up of 16 amino acids. The V end was cut by 1 base, the J end by 5 bases, with 18 bases between. Germline CDR1 and CDR2: SGHNT and YYREEE (reference sequence). CDR3 amino acids: CASSLTSLLFAETQYF. In DNA, the CDR3 is TGTGCCAGCAGCTTGACTAGCCTATTATTCGCGGAGACCCAGTACTTC.

The J gene is TRBJ1-6, the V gene TRBV14, with TRBD1 as a possible D gene (5 bases). Deletions cut 5 bases from V and 8 bases from J, with 10 bases between. CDR1 and CDR2 (germline): SGHDN, FVKESK. This CDR3 spans 13 amino acids. The DNA of the CDR3 is TGTGCCAGCAGCTTTACGACAGATTCACCCCTCCACTTT. Translation: CASSFTTDSPLHF.

The chain joins TRBV9 to TRBJ2-5; D might be TRBD2 (7 bases). Trimming pared 3 bases from V and 1 base from J, leaving 13 bases between. Germline CDR1 reads SGDLS; CDR2 reads YYNGEE. There are 15 residues in the CDR3. The CDR3 sequence: CASSGGGAPQETQYF. The CDR3 DNA sequence: TGTGCCAGCAGCGGAGGGGGGGCACCCCAAGAGACCCAGTACTTC. Looking up the rest from reference TRBV9 and TRBJ2-5 gives the full variable domain: DSGVTQTPKHLITATGQRVTLRCSPRSGDLSVYWYQQSLDQGLQFLIQYYNGEERAKGNILERFSAQQFPDLHSELNLSSLELGDSALYFCASSGGGAPQETQYFGPGTRLLVL.

The chain links TRBV5-1 to TRBJ2-3; 10 bases fit TRBD2. With 4 bases clipped from V and 6 bases from J, the junction kept 11 bases outside the gene matches. From germline, CDR1 is SGHRS and CDR2 YFSETQ. CDR3 size: 16 residues. CDR3 region: CASSLGLAKAHDTQYF. CDR3 nucleotides: TGCGCCAGCAGCCTGGGACTAGCGAAAGCACATGATACGCAGTATTTT.

The chain carries TRBV19 and TRBJ1-5; D is possibly TRBD1 (5 bases). Looked up from germline, CDR1 is LNHDA and CDR2 is SQIVND (reference sequence). V was trimmed by 1 base and J by 3 bases, leaving 10 bases between them. This CDR3 spans 15 amino acids. This CDR3 is CASSIGAGHNQPQHF. In nucleotides, the CDR3 is TGTGCCAGTAGTATAGGAGCAGGGCACAATCAGCCCCAGCATTTT.

The V and J genes are TRBV6-5 and TRBJ2-5, with D perhaps matching TRBD2 (5 bases). The CDR3 has 11 residues. Germline V gene data show CDR1 as MNHEY and CDR2 as SVGAGI. V was pared by 5 bases and J by 4 bases, with 5 bases between. CDR3 protein: CASSAGETQYF. CDR3 coding DNA: TGTGCCAGCAGTGCGGGAGAGACCCAGTACTTC.

V usage is TRBV5-4 and J usage is TRBJ2-3; TRBD1 matches 9 bases. This CDR3 has 15 residues. The V and J ends lost 3 bases and 4 bases, in that order; junction bases with no gene match: 6. CDR1 is SGHNT and CDR2 is YYREEE in the germline V gene (reference sequence). Here the CDR3 reads CASSSPGTGPDTQYF. The CDR3 nucleotides are TGTGCCAGCAGCTCCCCCGGGACAGGGCCAGATACGCAGTATTTT.

This chain joins TRBV5-1 and TRBJ2-5, with D possibly TRBD1 on 6 matching bases. The CDR3 is made up of 16 amino acids. Trimming removed 5 bases from V and 2 bases from J, with 19 bases in between. Germline CDR1 is SGHRS and CDR2 is YFSETQ. CDR3 sequence (DNA): TGCGCCAGCAGGGCCTCTGGGGGCCAAACTCAAGAGACCCAGTACTTC. The encoded protein is CASRASGGQTQETQYF.